Following are 5 T cell receptor beta chains from one sample sequenced in a study of blood T cell repertoires in COVID-19. The protocol was immunoSEQ multiplex PCR, while the TCRdb copy is restricted to in-frame clones and leaves out a portion. This table holds 250,000 or so clones, approximately 88% found once. What was sequenced was peripheral blood. These TCRs come from a woman aged 25 to 39 with COVID-19, enrolled during active disease.

This chain links TRBV5-1 with TRBJ2-1, with a possible D match to TRBD2 (5 bases). V lost 6 bases, J lost 0 bases, and 19 bases lay in between. The V gene's germline CDR1 is SGHRS and CDR2 YFSETQ. The CDR3 totals 17 residues. CDR3 nucleotides: TGCGCCAGCACCTGGGGTTTGGTGGGGAGCTCCTACAATGAGCAGTTCTTC. As protein: CASTWGLVGSSYNEQFF.

The rearrangement joins TRBV7-8 to TRBJ2-2, with a weak D call TRBD1 (5 bases). The germline gives CDR1 SGHVS, CDR2 FQNEAQ. The ends were cut back, 0 bases at V and 1 base at J, with 6 bases in the middle. The CDR3 sequence is 15 residues long. CDR3 sequence (DNA): TGTGCCAGCAGCTTAGCTACAGGGAACACCGGGGAGCTGTTTTTT. This translates into CASSLATGNTGELFF.

The chain has TRBV12-5 and TRBJ2-3; a weak D match, TRBD1 (6 bases). The V end lost 1 base, the J end lost 2 bases, and 19 bases lay between the germline ends. The V gene's germline CDR1 is LGHNT and CDR2 FRNRAP. The CDR3 extends over 18 amino acids. CDR3 sequence: CASGLEYVDRRYTDTQYF. The CDR3 DNA sequence: TGTGCTAGTGGTTTGGAATACGTAGACAGGAGATACACAGATACGCAGTATTTT.

This chain connects TRBV11-2 to TRBJ2-5; possible D gene TRBD2, 5 bases. V lost 5 bases to trimming and J lost 10 bases, with 14 bases between them. This CDR3 has 12 amino acids. CDR1 is SGHAT, CDR2 FQNNGV, per germline. The CDR3 here is CASSPTGSGQYF. As DNA, the CDR3 is TGTGCCAGCAGCCCCACGGGGAGCGGCCAGTACTTC.

This chain uses TRBV4-1 with TRBJ2-1; 9 positions agree with TRBD2. The germline CDR1 and CDR2 sequences are MGHRA and YSYEKL. Germline trimming cut 0 bases from V and 5 bases from J; bases unmatched to any gene: 14. This CDR3 is built from 19 residues. CDR3 sequence: CASSQDMGARGGADNEQFF. As DNA, the CDR3 is TGCGCCAGCAGCCAAGATATGGGGGCGCGGGGGGGCGCTGACAATGAGCAGTTCTTC.